What follows are 26 T cell receptor beta chains derived from one specimen sequenced in a study of CD8 T cells in ankylosing spondylitis. MiXCR was run by TCRdb on the 5' RACE reads, yielding one entry per CDR3 protein. The sample lists around 140,000 distinct CDR3 sequences; 9.5% to 12% were seen once. The sequenced sample was blood, either unsorted or a sorted T cell fraction (not recorded which). Receptors were obtained from a female donor with ankylosing spondylitis or in good health (not recorded which).

This clonotype was counted between two and nine times. The V and J genes are TRBV29-1 and TRBJ1-1; D not certain. V was cut by 5 bases and J by 3 bases, with 4 bases left in between. The germline V gene has CDR1 SQVTM and CDR2 ANQGSEA. The CDR3 runs 10 residues. The CDR3 DNA follows: TGCAGCGTTTCGGACACTGAAGCTTTCTTT. The encoded protein is CSVSDTEAFF.

The table lists this clonotype with a few counts. An end of the junction differs from the germline gene, which may be a read error. The rearrangement uses TRBV27 and TRBJ2-1; D unclear. The CDR3 sequence is 14 residues long. Germline V gene sequence: CDR1 MNHEY, CDR2 SMNVEV (reference sequence). The CDR3 sequence: CTSSPPSGHNEQFF. CDR3 nucleotide sequence: TGCACCAGCAGTCCCCCGTCTGGTCACAATGAGCAGTTCTTC.

The sample holds many counts of this clonotype. The chain links TRBV7-2 to TRBJ2-1, with 7 bases lining up with TRBD2. J was trimmed by 2 bases and V by 5 bases; bases with no gene match: 9. The CDR3 sequence is 16 residues long. From germline, CDR1 is SGHTA and CDR2 FQGNSA. The DNA of the CDR3 is TGTGCCAGCAGCCTTACGACTAGCAGCCCCTACAATGAGCAGTTCTTC. Translating gives CASSLTTSSPYNEQFF.

This chain uses TRBV6-1 with TRBJ1-4; a weak D match, TRBD1 (5 bases). This CDR3 contains 14 residues. V dropped 5 bases and J dropped 6 bases, with 13 bases sitting between them. Germline loops: CDR1 MNHNS, CDR2 SASEGT. The CDR3 protein is CASSLGGGDEKLFF. The CDR3 nucleotides are TGTGCCAGCAGTCTTGGGGGAGGCGATGAAAAACTGTTTTTT.

This clonotype was found many times. The CDR3 is CASSPWVNTIDEQYF. The CDR3 bases are TGTGCCAGCAGCCCGTGGGTGAACACAATCGACGAGCAGTACTTC. V and J are TRBV14 and TRBJ2-7; D unclear. V was trimmed by 4 bases and J by 5 bases, leaving 18 bases between them. This CDR3 comprises 15 residues. Germline CDR1 SGHDN, CDR2 FVKESK.

This clonotype was recorded at least ten times. This chain links TRBV20-1 with TRBJ2-1, with 9 nucleotides matching TRBD2. CDR1 DFQATT and CDR2 SNEGSKA come from the germline V gene (reference sequence). With V trimmed by 5 bases and J by 8 bases, 10 bases remained unmatched. The CDR3 covers 14 residues. The CDR3 loop is CSADSGSKGHEQFF. DNA of the CDR3: TGCAGTGCTGATAGCGGGAGTAAGGGCCATGAGCAGTTCTTC.

This clonotype was observed at least ten times. The chain has TRBV7-9 and TRBJ2-3; tentative D call: TRBD2 (5 bases). Germline CDR1 SEHNR, CDR2 FQNEAQ (reference sequence). CDR3 length: 15 amino acids. Trimming took off 5 bases at V and 2 bases at J, with 14 bases between the two ends. The CDR3 region has the DNA TGTGCCAGCAGCGGGTCCGGGATAGTCACAGATACGCAGTATTTT. Its protein is CASSGSGIVTDTQYF.

This clonotype showed up many times. The chain is built from TRBV9 and TRBJ2-1; 8 bases agree with TRBD1. Germline assignment: CDR1 SGDLS and CDR2 YYNGEE. With 0 bases clipped from V and 7 bases from J, the junction kept 9 bases outside the gene matches. There are 16 residues in the CDR3. The DNA of the CDR3 is TGTGCCAGCAGCGTAGGGTCAGGGGGCGATGGAAATGAGCAGTTCTTC. Residues: CASSVGSGGDGNEQFF.

This clonotype was seen many times. The chain joins TRBV29-1 to TRBJ2-3; tentative D call: TRBD1 (5 bases). Germline V CDR1 and CDR2: SQVTM, ANQGSEA. CDR3 length equals 16 residues. The germline V and J ends were trimmed by 0 bases and 5 bases, with 18 bases remaining between them. The CDR3 protein is CSVEEVQGILEDTQYF. CDR3 bases: TGCAGCGTTGAAGAGGTGCAGGGAATTTTGGAAGATACGCAGTATTTT.

This clonotype was seen at least ten times. This chain uses TRBV6-5 with TRBJ1-2; no reliable D call. The CDR3 covers 13 residues. Per the germline V gene, CDR1 is MNHEY and CDR2 is SVGAGI. V was trimmed by 4 bases and J by 4 bases, leaving 10 bases between them. CDR3 sequence: CASSCPDCYGYTF. The CDR3 DNA sequence: TGTGCCAGCAGTTGCCCCGACTGCTATGGCTACACCTTC.

This clonotype has a count of ten or more. This rearrangement joins TRBV19 to TRBJ1-4, with D possibly being TRBD1 (5 bases). Germline V gene data show CDR1 as LNHDA and CDR2 as SQIVND (reference sequence). The CDR3 is 13 residues long. The V end lost 6 bases, the J end lost 2 bases, and 7 bases lay between the germline ends. The CDR3 loop is CASRGPTNEKLFF. The CDR3 DNA reads TGTGCCAGTAGGGGGCCGACTAATGAAAAACTGTTTTTT. The full variable domain, its missing parts supplied by reference TRBV19 and TRBJ1-4, is DGGITQSPKYLFRKEGQNVTLSCEQNLNHDAMYWYRQDPGQGLRLIYYSQIVNDFQKGDIAEGYSVSREKKESFPLTVTSAQKNPTAFYLCASRGPTNEKLFFGSGTQLSVL.

In this sample, this clonotype turned up many times. The chain links TRBV27 to TRBJ2-2, with D uncertain. Germline assignment: CDR1 MNHEY and CDR2 SMNVEV (reference sequence). The CDR3 is 12 residues long. V was shortened by 3 bases and J by 7 bases, with 6 bases between the two germline ends. The CDR3 is CASSFWDGELFF. The DNA of the CDR3 is TGTGCCAGCAGTTTTTGGGACGGGGAGCTGTTTTTT.

The sample holds many counts of this clonotype. The chain recombines TRBV14 with TRBJ2-7, with no clear D. Germline loops: CDR1 SGHDN, CDR2 FVKESK. V was clipped by 1 base and J by 2 bases, with 9 bases between them. This CDR3 is 14 amino acids long. The CDR3 loop is CASSQVPGTYEQYF. The CDR3 DNA follows: TGTGCCAGCAGCCAAGTCCCGGGTACCTACGAGCAGTACTTC.

This clonotype was recorded a few times. This sequence joins TRBV29-1 and TRBJ2-3; D possibly matches TRBD1 or TRBD2 (5 bases each). V lost 6 bases to trimming and J lost 1 base, with 11 bases between them. Germline V gives CDR1 SQVTM, CDR2 ANQGSEA. The CDR3 has 13 residues. The CDR3 reads CSVRDHGTDTQYF. For the CDR3, the DNA is TGCAGCGTCCGGGACCATGGCACAGATACGCAGTATTTT.

This clonotype was found many times. The V gene is TRBV20-1, the J gene TRBJ1-1; 7 bases fit TRBD1. V lost 3 bases, J lost 6 bases, and 10 bases stayed unmatched. Germline V gene sequence: CDR1 DFQATT, CDR2 SNEGSKA (reference sequence). This CDR3 is built from 14 residues. CDR3: CSARGPGQFAEAFF. The CDR3 coding sequence is TGCAGTGCTAGGGGACCGGGACAGTTCGCTGAAGCTTTCTTT.

The chain joins TRBV11-1 to TRBJ2-7; D is possibly TRBD1 (6 bases). Germline V lookup: CDR1 SGHAT, CDR2 FQDESV (reference sequence). This CDR3 comprises 15 residues. V lost 5 bases and J 4 bases, leaving 18 bases between the germline ends. The CDR3 coding sequence is TGTGCCAGCAGCCTCGTCTCCCAGGGGTTTTACGAGCAGTACTTC. As protein: CASSLVSQGFYEQYF.

In its sample, this clonotype was seen many times. The V and J genes are TRBV7-2 and TRBJ2-3; D is perhaps TRBD1 (6 bases). The CDR3 consists of 16 residues. V was trimmed by 7 bases and J by 1 base, leaving 18 bases between them. Germline V gene sequence: CDR1 SGHTA, CDR2 FQGNSA. CDR3 DNA: TGTGCCAGCACCTCAAACAGGGCGGTTCGCACAGATACGCAGTATTTT. Protein: CASTSNRAVRTDTQYF.

This clonotype is medium-sized by share. The genes are TRBV12-3 or TRBV12-4 and TRBJ1-2, with a weak D call TRBD1 (5 bases). This CDR3 spans 11 amino acids. Trimming removed 5 bases from V and 8 bases from J, with 9 bases in between. The CDR3 loop is CASSAGTGYTF. CDR3 DNA: TGTGCCAGCAGTGCCGGGACGGGCTACACCTTC.

On this clonotype: The junction does not match germline at one end; this may be a read error. V gene TRBV20-1 combines with J gene TRBJ1-1; D remains ambiguous. This CDR3 comprises 15 residues. CDR1 and CDR2 from the germline V gene are DFQATT and SNEGSKA (reference sequence). The CDR3 loop reads CSAPRGNPTNTEAFF. The CDR3, as DNA: TGCAGTGCCCCACGAGGGAATCCCACGAACACTGAAGCCTTCTTT.

This clonotype was detected many times. The chain recombines TRBV18 with TRBJ1-4, with 9 nucleotides matching TRBD1. V lost 5 bases and J lost 5; bases outside the gene matches: 9. Per the germline V gene, CDR1 is KGHSH and CDR2 is LQKENI. The CDR3 consists of 16 residues. CDR3 sequence reads: CASSETGGRINEKLFF. CDR3 sequence (DNA): TGTGCCAGCTCAGAGACAGGGGGACGAATAAATGAAAAACTGTTTTTT.

This clonotype was seen ten or more times. This chain uses TRBV28 with TRBJ1-5; 8 bases agree with TRBD1. Germline V gene lookup returns CDR1 MDHEN and CDR2 SYDVKM. The V and J ends lost 4 bases and 4 bases, in that order; junction bases with no gene match: 6. This CDR3 has 15 residues. The CDR3 is CASSSPGGGNQPQHF. The CDR3 DNA sequence: TGTGCCAGCAGTTCCCCAGGGGGCGGTAATCAGCCCCAGCATTTT.

This clonotype was recorded at least ten times. The chain combines TRBV20-1 with TRBJ1-2; 10 nucleotides match TRBD1. CDR1 DFQATT and CDR2 SNEGSKA come from the germline V gene (reference sequence). There are 13 residues in the CDR3. V lost 5 bases to trimming and J lost 2 bases; unmatched junction nucleotides: 2. DNA of the CDR3: TGCAGTGCTCCGGACAGGGGGAACTATGGCTACACCTTC. Translated, it gives CSAPDRGNYGYTF.

This clonotype has just a few counts. The chain has TRBV9 and TRBJ2-1, with D possibly called TRBD1 or TRBD2 (6 bases each). CDR1 SGDLS and CDR2 YYNGEE come from the germline V gene. V was shortened by 0 bases and J by 5 bases, with 18 bases between the two germline ends. There are 17 residues in the CDR3. CDR3 DNA sequence: TGTGCCAGCAGCGTAGATGGGGGGCTGCTTGTCAACAATGAGCAGTTCTTC. Amino acid sequence: CASSVDGGLLVNNEQFF.

At least ten counts were recorded for this clonotype. This rearrangement joins TRBV5-1 to TRBJ2-1; D unclear. Germline V CDR1 and CDR2: SGHRS, YFSETQ. This CDR3 contains 14 residues. Trimming stripped 0 bases from V and 6 bases from J, with 10 bases between. The CDR3 DNA is TGCGCCAGCAGCTTGGCCCTCGCGTCCAATGAGCAGTTCTTC. This sequence encodes CASSLALASNEQFF.

This clonotype was observed many times. The chain has TRBV12-3 or TRBV12-4 and TRBJ2-5; 10 bases line up with TRBD2. CDR3 length equals 16 residues. V was clipped by 5 bases and J by 0 bases; unmatched bases: 6. The CDR3 spells CASSHLSGRDQETQYF. The DNA of the CDR3 is TGTGCCAGCAGTCACCTGAGCGGGAGGGACCAAGAGACCCAGTACTTC.

This clonotype was counted many times. This chain joins TRBV2 and TRBJ2-6; D uncertain. Trimming took 1 base from V and 3 from J, leaving 1 base between them. Germline V gives CDR1 SNHLY, CDR2 FYNNEI. This CDR3 contains 13 residues. The CDR3 nucleotides read TGTGCCAGCAGTGAAGGTGGGGCCAACGTCCTGACTTTC. Its protein product is CASSEGGANVLTF.